Shown below are 18 T cell receptor beta chains from a single sample sequenced in a study of beta chain features in type 1 diabetes (dated by TCRdb to about 2018). Libraries came from the immunoSEQ multiplex PCR assay. The High Capacity cDNA Reverse Transcription Kit was used to reverse transcribe all of the isolated RNA, meaning that expressed TCRB transcripts were what got sequenced. Entries here come from immuneACCESS through TCRdb and include only in-frame sequences with V and J called. Some clones fail to appear in such tables; in the studies checked, an unresolved V gene covers under half of the shortfall, and the cause of the remainder is unknown. Recorded for this sample are approximately 84,000 clones; around 32% of them occurred a single time. Approximately 0.45% of the sample belongs to the ten largest clones. Sequencing was carried out using stem cell memory CD4+ T cells from blood. The cell subset or site label of this sample denotes: stem cell-like memory CD4+ T cells. These receptors were collected from a woman under 30 in good health.

A few counts support this clone. V usage is TRBV18 and J usage is TRBJ2-1; 10 bases match TRBD1. The CDR3 has 15 residues. Looked up from germline, CDR1 is KGHSH and CDR2 is LQKENI. The junction had 7 bases not matched to a gene; V was cut back by 3 bases and J by 8 bases. CDR3 residues: CASSPRTGGRDEQFF. CDR3 bases: TGTGCCAGCTCACCTCGGACAGGGGGTCGCGATGAGCAGTTCTTC.

V usage is TRBV9 and J usage is TRBJ2-2, with 9 bases lining up with TRBD1. V shed 4 bases, J shed 3 bases, and the junction held 7 bases outside the gene matches. CDR1 and CDR2 from the germline V gene are SGDLS and YYNGEE. CDR3 size: 16 residues. The CDR3 bases are TGTGCCAGCAGCCCCCGCGACAGGGGGGACACCGGGGAGCTGTTTTTT. Its translation is CASSPRDRGDTGELFF.

This clone was counted only a few times. CDR3 amino acids: CASSVGQGGYTF. CDR3 in DNA: TGTGCCAGCAGCGTAGGACAGGGTGGCTACACCTTC. The chain uses TRBV9 and TRBJ1-2, with 7 bases aligning to TRBD1. Germline assignment: CDR1 SGDLS and CDR2 YYNGEE. V dropped 0 bases and J dropped 7; count of bases not matched to a gene: 0. The CDR3 totals 12 residues.

The chain combines TRBV9 with TRBJ2-1, with TRBD2 identical over 8 bases. Germline V gives CDR1 SGDLS, CDR2 YYNGEE. The length of the CDR3 is 15 residues. The junction had 7 bases not matched to a gene; V was cut back by 3 bases and J by 5 bases. The CDR3 here is CASSAPGTSNNEQFF. CDR3 nucleotide sequence: TGTGCCAGCAGCGCTCCCGGGACTAGTAACAATGAGCAGTTCTTC.

This clone was seen a few times. The rearrangement joins TRBV5-4 to TRBJ2-5; 7 bases align to TRBD2. V gave up 1 base and J gave up 2 bases; unmatched junction bases: 2. The CDR3 is 14 amino acids. CDR1 is SGHNT and CDR2 is YYREEE in the germline V gene (reference sequence). Here the CDR3 reads CASSLWEGQETQYF. The DNA of the CDR3 is TGTGCCAGCAGCTTGTGGGAGGGACAAGAGACCCAGTACTTC.

This clone occurred a few times. The rearrangement links TRBV30 to TRBJ1-1, with D unclear. CDR1 is GTSNPN and CDR2 is SVGIG in the germline V gene (reference sequence). The V end was cut by 1 base, the J end by 4 bases, with 13 bases between. The CDR3 is 14 amino acids. CDR3 residues: CAWSETLGITEAFF. CDR3 sequence (DNA): TGTGCCTGGAGTGAGACATTAGGCATCACTGAAGCTTTCTTT.

The chain links TRBV4-2 to TRBJ1-1; D is unclear. In germline, CDR1 is LGHNA, CDR2 YNFKEQ. There are 13 residues in the CDR3. V lost 3 bases and J lost 1, with 6 bases in between. This chain's CDR3 is CASSQGSNTEAFF. Here the CDR3 DNA reads TGTGCCAGCAGCCAGGGCTCGAACACTGAAGCTTTCTTT.

V usage is TRBV6-1 and J usage is TRBJ2-5; D not certain. The CDR3 extends over 12 amino acids. The V gene lost 7 bases and the J gene lost 0 bases, with 6 bases spanning the gap. Germline CDR1 is MNHNS and CDR2 is SASEGT. CDR3 protein: CASNLHQETQYF. The CDR3 nucleotides are TGTGCCAGCAATCTCCACCAAGAGACCCAGTACTTC.

This clone was detected a few times. The chain carries TRBV18 and TRBJ2-7, with TRBD2 as a possible D gene (5 bases). This CDR3 is 17 amino acids long. CDR1 is KGHSH and CDR2 is LQKENI in the germline V gene. V was clipped by 3 bases and J by 0 bases, with 18 bases between them. This CDR3 reads CASSPRTGNSNSYEQYF. CDR3 DNA sequence: TGTGCCAGCTCACCTAGGACCGGGAACTCCAACTCCTACGAGCAGTACTTC.

This chain uses TRBV5-1 with TRBJ2-3; 8 nucleotides match TRBD2. This CDR3 spans 15 amino acids. The V gene end was trimmed by 7 bases and the J gene end by 4 bases; junction bases not matched to a gene: 11. Looked up from germline, CDR1 is SGHRS and CDR2 is YFSETQ. Written as DNA, the CDR3 is TGCGCCAGCTCCCCTGGGACTAGAGTCCCAGATACGCAGTATTTT. This gives the protein CASSPGTRVPDTQYF.

This chain joins TRBV2 and TRBJ1-1; D gene uncertain. Germline-derived CDR1 and CDR2 are SNHLY and FYNNEI. V was clipped by 4 bases and J by 2 bases, with 8 bases between them. This CDR3 spans 13 amino acids. The CDR3 sequence: CASSGEGNTEAFF. In DNA, the CDR3 is TGTGCCAGCAGTGGGGAGGGAAACACTGAAGCTTTCTTT.

This chain links TRBV9 with TRBJ2-3; D remains unclear. This CDR3 region has 14 residues. CDR1 is SGDLS and CDR2 is YYNGEE in the germline V gene. V was shortened by 1 base and J by 5 bases, with 11 bases between the two germline ends. The CDR3 DNA reads TGTGCCAGCAGCGTACTCTGGAGTGGAGATACGCAGTATTTT. Its protein is CASSVLWSGDTQYF.

The chain uses TRBV5-1 and TRBJ2-2, with TRBD2 identical over 9 bases. The CDR3 totals 16 residues. The J segment lost 5 bases and the V segment lost 0 bases, leaving 5 bases of the junction unmatched. Germline V gene data show CDR1 as SGHRS and CDR2 as YFSETQ. CDR3 sequence (DNA): TGCGCCAGCAGCTTGGGAGGTAGCGGGAGAACCGGGGAGCTGTTTTTT. The encoded protein is CASSLGGSGRTGELFF.

J is TRBJ1-1 and V is TRBV13; 9 bases line up with TRBD1. Per germline, CDR1 PRHDT and CDR2 FYEKMQ (reference sequence). The V and J ends lost 1 base and 5 bases, in that order; junction bases with no gene match: 8. The CDR3 totals 16 residues. CDR3 in amino acids: CASSLDRDRDRTEAFF. The CDR3 DNA reads as TGTGCCAGCAGCTTAGACCGGGACAGGGATCGGACTGAAGCTTTCTTT.

The chain has TRBV12-5 and TRBJ2-1; 8 bases line up with TRBD2. Germline CDR1 LGHNT, CDR2 FRNRAP. Trimming cost V 2 bases and J 4 bases; bases outside gene matches: 1. This CDR3 has 14 residues. In DNA, the CDR3 is TGTGCTAGTGGTTTGAGCGGGGGTTACAATGAGCAGTTCTTC. Translation gives CASGLSGGYNEQFF. Full variable domain (missing parts from reference TRBV12-5 and TRBJ2-1): DARVTQTPRHKVTEMGQEVTMRCQPILGHNTVFWYRQTMMQGLELLAYFRNRAPLDDSGMPKDRFSAEMPDATLATLKIQPSEPRDSAVYFCASGLSGGYNEQFFGPGTRLTVL.

Only a few counts were recorded for this clone. V gene TRBV14 combines with J gene TRBJ2-6; the D is unclear. CDR3 length equals 15 residues. V was cut by 1 base and J by 2 bases, with 6 bases left in between. Germline values: CDR1 SGHDN, CDR2 FVKESK. The chain's CDR3 is CASSQAFAGANVLTF. The CDR3, as DNA: TGTGCCAGCAGCCAAGCCTTCGCTGGGGCCAACGTCCTGACTTTC.

The chain uses TRBV5-1 and TRBJ2-3, with D perhaps matching TRBD1 (6 bases). This CDR3 is 14 amino acids long. Germline V gene lookup returns CDR1 SGHRS and CDR2 YFSETQ. Trimming left V 4 bases short and J 2 bases short, with 11 bases between. CDR3 coding DNA: TGCGCCAGCAGCGATGGACAGTTCACAGATACGCAGTATTTT. Translation gives CASSDGQFTDTQYF.

The chain employs TRBV4-2 and TRBJ1-5, with 7 nucleotides matching TRBD1. Germline V gene sequence: CDR1 LGHNA, CDR2 YNFKEQ. CDR3 length: 15 residues. After removal of 4 bases from V and 10 bases from J, the junction contained 13 bases not matched to a gene. CDR3: CASSLSGTVMSPQHF. CDR3 in DNA: TGTGCCAGCAGCCTGTCCGGGACAGTCATGAGTCCCCAGCATTTT.